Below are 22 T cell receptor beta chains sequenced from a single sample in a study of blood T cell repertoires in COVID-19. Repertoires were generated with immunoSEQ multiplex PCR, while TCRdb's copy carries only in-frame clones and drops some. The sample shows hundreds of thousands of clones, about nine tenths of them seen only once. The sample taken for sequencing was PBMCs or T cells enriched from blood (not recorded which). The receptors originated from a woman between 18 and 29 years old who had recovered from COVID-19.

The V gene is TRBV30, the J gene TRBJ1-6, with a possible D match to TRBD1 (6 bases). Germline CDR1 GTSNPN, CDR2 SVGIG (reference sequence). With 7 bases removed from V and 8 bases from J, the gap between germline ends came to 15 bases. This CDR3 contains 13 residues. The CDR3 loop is CASAGGLDSPLHF. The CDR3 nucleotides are TGTGCCTCCGCGGGGGGCCTTGATTCACCCCTCCACTTT.

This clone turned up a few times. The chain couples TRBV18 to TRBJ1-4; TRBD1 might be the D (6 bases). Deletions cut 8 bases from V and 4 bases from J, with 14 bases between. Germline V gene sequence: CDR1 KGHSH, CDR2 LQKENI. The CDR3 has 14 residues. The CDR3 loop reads CASGGQPINEKLFF. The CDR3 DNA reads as TGTGCCAGCGGCGGACAGCCTATTAATGAAAAACTGTTTTTT.

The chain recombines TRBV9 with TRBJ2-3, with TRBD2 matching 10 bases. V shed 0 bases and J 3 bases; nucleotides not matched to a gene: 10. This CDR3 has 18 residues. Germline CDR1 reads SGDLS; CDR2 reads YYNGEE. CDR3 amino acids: CASSVAWSGGALTDTQYF. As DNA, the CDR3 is TGTGCCAGCAGCGTAGCTTGGAGCGGGGGGGCTCTTACAGATACGCAGTATTTT.

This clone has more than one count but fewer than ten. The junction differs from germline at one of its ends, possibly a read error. CDR3 sequence reads: CASRLSGLFTEAFF. The CDR3 nucleotides are TGTGCCAGCAGGTTATCCGGACTCTTCACTGAAGCTTTCTTT. The chain couples TRBV27 to TRBJ1-1; no clear D. This CDR3 contains 14 residues. CDR1 and CDR2 from the germline V gene are MNHEY and SMNVEV (reference sequence).

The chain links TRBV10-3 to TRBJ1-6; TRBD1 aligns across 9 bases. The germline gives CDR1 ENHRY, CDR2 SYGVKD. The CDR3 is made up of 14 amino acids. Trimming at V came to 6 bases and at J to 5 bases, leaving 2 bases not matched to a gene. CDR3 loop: CAIRWDRDNSPLHF. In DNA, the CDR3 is TGTGCCATCAGATGGGACAGGGATAATTCACCCCTCCACTTT.

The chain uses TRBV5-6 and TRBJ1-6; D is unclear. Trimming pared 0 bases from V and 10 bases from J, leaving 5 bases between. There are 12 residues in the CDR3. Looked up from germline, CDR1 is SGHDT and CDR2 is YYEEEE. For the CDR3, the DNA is TGTGCCAGCAGCTTGGGCGGATCACCCCTCCACTTT. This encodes CASSLGGSPLHF.

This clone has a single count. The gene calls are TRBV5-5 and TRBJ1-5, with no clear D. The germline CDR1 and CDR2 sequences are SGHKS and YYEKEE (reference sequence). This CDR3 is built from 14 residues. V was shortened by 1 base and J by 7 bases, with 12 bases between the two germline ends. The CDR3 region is CASSLWVEDQPQHF. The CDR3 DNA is TGTGCCAGCAGCTTGTGGGTGGAGGACCAGCCCCAGCATTTT.

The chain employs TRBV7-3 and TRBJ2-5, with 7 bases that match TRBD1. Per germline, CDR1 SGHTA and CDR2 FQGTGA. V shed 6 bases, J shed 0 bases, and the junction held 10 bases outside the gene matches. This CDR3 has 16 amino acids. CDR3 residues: CASSLQGFGYQETQYF. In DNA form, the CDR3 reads TGTGCCAGCAGTCTACAGGGGTTCGGGTACCAAGAGACCCAGTACTTC.

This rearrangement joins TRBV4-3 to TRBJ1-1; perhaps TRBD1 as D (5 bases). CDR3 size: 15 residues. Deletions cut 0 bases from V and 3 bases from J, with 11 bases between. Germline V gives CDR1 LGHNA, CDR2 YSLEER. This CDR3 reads CASSQDPRAYTEAFF. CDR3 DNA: TGCGCCAGCAGCCAAGACCCCAGGGCGTACACTGAAGCTTTCTTT.

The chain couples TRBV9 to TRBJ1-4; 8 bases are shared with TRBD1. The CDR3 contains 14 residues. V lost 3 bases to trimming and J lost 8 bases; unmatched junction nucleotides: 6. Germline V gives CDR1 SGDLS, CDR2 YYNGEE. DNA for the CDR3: TGTGCCAGCAGCGCGGGACAGGTCGGCGAAAAACTGTTTTTT. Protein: CASSAGQVGEKLFF.

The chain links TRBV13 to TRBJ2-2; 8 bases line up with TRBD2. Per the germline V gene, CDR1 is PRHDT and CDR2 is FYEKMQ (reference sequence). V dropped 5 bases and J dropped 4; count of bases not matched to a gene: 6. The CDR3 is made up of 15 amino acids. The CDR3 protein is CASSRTSLTTGELFF. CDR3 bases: TGTGCCAGCAGCCGGACTAGCCTTACCACCGGGGAGCTGTTTTTT.

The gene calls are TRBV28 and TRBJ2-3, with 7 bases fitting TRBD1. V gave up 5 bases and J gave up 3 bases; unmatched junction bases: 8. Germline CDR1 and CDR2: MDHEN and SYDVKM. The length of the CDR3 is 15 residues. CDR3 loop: CASSTRQGWTDTQYF. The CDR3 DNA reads TGTGCCAGCAGTACGAGACAGGGTTGGACAGATACGCAGTATTTT.

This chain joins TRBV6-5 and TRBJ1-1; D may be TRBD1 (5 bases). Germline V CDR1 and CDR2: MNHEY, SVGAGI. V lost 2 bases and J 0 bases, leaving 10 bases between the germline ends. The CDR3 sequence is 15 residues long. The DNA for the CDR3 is TGTGCCAGCAGTTACAGCGGGACGGTGAACACTGAAGCTTTCTTT. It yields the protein CASSYSGTVNTEAFF.

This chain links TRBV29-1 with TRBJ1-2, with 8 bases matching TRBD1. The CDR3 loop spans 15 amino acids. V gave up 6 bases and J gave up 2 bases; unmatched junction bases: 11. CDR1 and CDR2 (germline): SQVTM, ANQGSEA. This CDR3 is CSVGTGPQRNYGYTF. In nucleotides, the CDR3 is TGCAGCGTGGGGACAGGCCCTCAAAGGAACTATGGCTACACCTTC. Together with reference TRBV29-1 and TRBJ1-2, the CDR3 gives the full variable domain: SAVISQKPSRDICQRGTSLTIQCQVDSQVTMMFWYRQQPGQSLTLIATANQGSEATYESGFVIDKFPISRPNLTFSTLTVSNMSPEDSSIYLCSVGTGPQRNYGYTFGSGTRLTVV.

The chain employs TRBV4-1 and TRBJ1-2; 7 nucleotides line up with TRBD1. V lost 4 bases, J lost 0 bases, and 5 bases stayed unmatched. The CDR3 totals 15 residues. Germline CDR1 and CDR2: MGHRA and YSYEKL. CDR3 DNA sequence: TGCGCCAGCAGCCGACAGGGTACTACTAACTATGGCTACACCTTC. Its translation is CASSRQGTTNYGYTF.

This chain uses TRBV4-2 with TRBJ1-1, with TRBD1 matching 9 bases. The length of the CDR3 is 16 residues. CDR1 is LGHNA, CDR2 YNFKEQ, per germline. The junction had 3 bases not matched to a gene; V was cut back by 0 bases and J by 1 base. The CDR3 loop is CASSQDWGQGNTEAFF. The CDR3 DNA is TGTGCCAGCAGCCAAGATTGGGGACAGGGGAACACTGAAGCTTTCTTT.

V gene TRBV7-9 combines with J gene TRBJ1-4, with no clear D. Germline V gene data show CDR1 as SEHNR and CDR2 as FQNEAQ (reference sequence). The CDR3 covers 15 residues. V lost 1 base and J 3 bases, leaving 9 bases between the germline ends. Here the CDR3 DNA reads TGTGCCAGCAGCTTAGTAGGAGGTTCTAATGAAAAACTGTTTTTT. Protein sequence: CASSLVGGSNEKLFF.

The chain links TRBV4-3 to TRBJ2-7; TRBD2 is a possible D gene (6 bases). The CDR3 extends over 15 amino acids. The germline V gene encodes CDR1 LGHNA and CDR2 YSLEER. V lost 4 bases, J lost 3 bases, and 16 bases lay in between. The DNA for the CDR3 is TGCGCCAGCAGCCTATCGGGCGGGGCCTTCTACGAGCAGTACTTC. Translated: CASSLSGGAFYEQYF.

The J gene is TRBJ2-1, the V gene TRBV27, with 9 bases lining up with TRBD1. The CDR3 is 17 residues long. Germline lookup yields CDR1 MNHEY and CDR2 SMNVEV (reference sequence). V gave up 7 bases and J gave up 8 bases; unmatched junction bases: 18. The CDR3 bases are TGTGCCAGCACCTCAATAGTTGGGACAGGGCTATACGATGAGCAGTTCTTC. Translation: CASTSIVGTGLYDEQFF.

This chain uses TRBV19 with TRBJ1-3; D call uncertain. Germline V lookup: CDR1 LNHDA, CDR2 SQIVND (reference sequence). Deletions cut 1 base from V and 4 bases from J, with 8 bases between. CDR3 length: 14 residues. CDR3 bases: TGTGCCAGTAGTATAGCGGGGTACGGAAACACCATATATTTT. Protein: CASSIAGYGNTIYF.

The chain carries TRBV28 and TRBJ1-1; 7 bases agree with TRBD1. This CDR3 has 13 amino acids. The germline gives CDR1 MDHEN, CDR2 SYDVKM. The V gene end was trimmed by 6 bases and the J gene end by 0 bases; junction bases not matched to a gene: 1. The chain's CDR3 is CASRTGMNTEAFF. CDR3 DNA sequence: TGTGCCAGCAGGACAGGGATGAACACTGAAGCTTTCTTT.

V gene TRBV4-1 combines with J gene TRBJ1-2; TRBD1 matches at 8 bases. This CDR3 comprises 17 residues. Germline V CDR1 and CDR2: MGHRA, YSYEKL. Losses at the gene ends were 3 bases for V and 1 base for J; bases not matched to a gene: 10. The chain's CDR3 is CASSHSRTGRNNYGYTF. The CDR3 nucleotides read TGCGCCAGCAGCCACTCTCGGACAGGGCGGAATAACTATGGCTACACCTTC.